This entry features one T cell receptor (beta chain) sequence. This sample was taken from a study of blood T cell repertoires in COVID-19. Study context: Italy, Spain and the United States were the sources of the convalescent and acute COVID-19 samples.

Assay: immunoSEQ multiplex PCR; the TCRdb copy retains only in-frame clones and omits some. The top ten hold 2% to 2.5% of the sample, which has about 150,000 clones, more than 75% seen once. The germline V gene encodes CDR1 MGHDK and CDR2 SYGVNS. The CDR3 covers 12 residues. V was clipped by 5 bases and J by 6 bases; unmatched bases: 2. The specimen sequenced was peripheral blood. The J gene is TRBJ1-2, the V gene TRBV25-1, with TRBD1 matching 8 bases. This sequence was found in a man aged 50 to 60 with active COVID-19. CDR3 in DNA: TGTGCCAGCAGTCAGGGGGCGGATGGCTACACCTTC. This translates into CASSQGADGYTF.